The text below deals with one T cell receptor (beta chain). Its antigen is as yet unknown. This entry belongs to a study of T cells in localized non-small cell lung cancer. This table comes from immunoSEQ multiplex PCR, and its TCRdb copy is limited to in-frame clones, with some not included. The sample shows 25,000 to 30,000 clones, about 88% of them seen only once. The CDR3 covers 16 residues. J gave up 2 bases and V 1 base, and 8 bases lay outside the gene matches. Germline V gene data show CDR1 as LGHNA and CDR2 as YSLEER. Study conclusions and caveats: The appearance of a median roughly 61 of the top 100 tumor clones was seen in adjacent lung. In the blood, greater T cell density corresponded to longer overall survival.

The sequence was collected from an older female donor with stage III squamous cell lung carcinoma. The chain joins TRBV4-3 to TRBJ2-7, with 7 nucleotides matching TRBD2. The sequences come from peripheral blood, collected before any cancer treatment. The chain's CDR3 is CASSQVLRAGAYEQYF. CDR3 bases: TGCGCCAGCAGCCAAGTCCTCCGCGCGGGGGCCTACGAGCAGTACTTC.